This TCR beta chain was sequenced for a study of graft-versus-host responses after intestinal transplantation (dated by TCRdb to the early 2020s). Concerning the study at large: Recipients received multivisceral, liver-intestinal, or isolated intestinal transplants. Every recipient was given anti-thymocyte globulin induction, followed by approximately three years of maintenance tacrolimus and steroids. Graft-versus-host and host-versus-graft alloreactive T cell clones were tracked in the graft, circulation and bone marrow after intestinal transplantation using bulk TCR-beta CDR3 sequencing. To identify alloreactive clones, pre-transplant mixed lymphocyte reaction products were sequenced and compared with unstimulated pre-transplant donor and recipient T cells. The cohort enrolled some 25 intestinal transplant recipients including one retransplant, and 3 patients lacking pretransplant specimens were excluded. Samples from a few later patients were sequenced in-house on an Illumina MiSeq with MiXCR processing rather than by the commercial service. A peak of at least 4% donor T cells among recipient peripheral blood mononuclear cells was the definition used for donor T cell macrochimerism. What the research found in general, with its limitations: The relatively low number and heterogeneity of intestinal transplant patients limited the conclusions. GvH clones were detected in recipient bone marrow, and some appeared earlier in ileal mucosa or blood, consistent with an intestinal mucosal origin. High GvH to HvG T cell clonal ratios were observed in the allografts of patients with donor T cell macrochimerism. Early after transplant, peak levels of circulating GvH clones were associated with declines in HvG clones.

After transplant, bone marrow was aspirated from the posterior iliac crest or from another site chosen by the physician. The protocol used for the library was the immunoSEQ multiplex PCR assay. For most patients, genomic DNA was subjected to high-throughput TCR-beta CDR3 sequencing by Adaptive Biotechnologies. The original pipeline was this. TCR sequencing data were retrieved from Adaptive's ImmunoSEQ software for some 17 patients, whereas a few other patients were processed with MiXCR and VDJtools. CDR3 nucleotide sequences shared by donor and recipient were removed because the origin of these sequences could not be assigned. Alloreactive clones required at least 2-fold expansion over unstimulated cells and minimum CFSE-low frequency of 0.002% (template counts) or 0.001% (read counts). Mappable clones were those detected in sequenced pre-transplant spleen, lymph node, or MLR CFSE-low populations of the donor or recipient. The cumulative frequency of alloreactive clones was calculated as a percentage of all sequences, weighted by copy number. TCRdb provides this immuneACCESS table in a form limited to in-frame rearrangements. Some clones are lacking; in checked studies, under half of them reflect an unresolved V gene, and why the rest are absent is not known. V, J and clone size are taken as reported in that table, and D and trimming were inferred from the DNA itself. Counted in this sample were some 70,000 clones; roughly 92% of them appeared once. In total, the top ten clones hold about 6.7% of the sample.

As to this clone: Its cognate antigen has yet to be identified. Per-base quality was not reported, and no clone a single base away is much larger than it.

Here the sequenced sample was bone marrow, taken around 720 days after intestinal transplantation. The TCR sequence derives from a human patient who received an intestinal transplant, so some T cells may come from the graft donor.

The DNA is as follows: TGTGCCAGCAGCCTCACGGGACAAGCTGAAAAACTGTTTTTT. This gives the protein CASSLTGQAEKLFF. This receptor chain uses TRBV7-9 and TRBJ1-4; possibly the D gene is TRBD1, per 6 matching bases. CDR1 and CDR2 were assigned from the germline V gene (reference sequence) as SEHNR and FQNEAQ. Inclusive of the bounding cysteine and phenylalanine, the CDR3 is 14 residues long. The DNA shown is the 42-base CDR3, in frame from base 1. Relative to germline, V is 5 bases shorter and J is 7 bases shorter, with 14 bases between their ends.